This T cell receptor beta chain originates from a study of OX40 agonist ivuxolimab in advanced cancers. Here immunoSEQ multiplex PCR was the method, and the copy in TCRdb shows in-frame clones only, minus some. The sample lists around 83,000 clones, around 90% occurring once. Samples of blood were obtained at baseline, on cycle 4 day 1, and on cycle 7 day 1. The CDR3 runs to 15 residues. Looked up from germline, CDR1 is SGHTA and CDR2 is FQGTGA. V was clipped by 5 bases and J by 5 bases; unmatched bases: 7. The material was CD4+ or CD8+ T cells sorted from blood, obtained in a trial of the OX40 agonist ivuxolimab. The sequence derives from an adult with an advanced solid tumor such as melanoma, head and neck, liver or kidney cancer. The chain combines TRBV7-3 with TRBJ2-2; 8 bases align to TRBD1. The CDR3 spells CASSVQGEGTGELFF. DNA of the CDR3: TGTGCCAGCAGCGTACAGGGGGAAGGGACCGGGGAGCTGTTTTTT.